This T cell receptor beta chain originates from a study of cytomegalovirus exposure and HLA in healthy donors. Use of 60 Vbeta and 13 Jbeta primers characterized the PCR. Only in-frame clones appear in the TCRdb table, and some are missing; sequencing was by immunoSEQ multiplex PCR. The sample yields 150,000 to 250,000 clones, around four fifths seen once. Trimming removed 4 bases from V and 4 bases from J; junction bases left unmatched: 10. Germline loops: CDR1 SGHTS, CDR2 YDEGEE. This CDR3 region has 17 residues. The chain uses TRBV5-8 and TRBJ2-3; the match to TRBD1 covers 12 bases. Sequencing was done on a sample of PBMCs. This clonotype was sampled from a woman between 45 and 60 years old in good health and CMV-seropositive. In DNA form, the CDR3 reads TGTGCCAGCAGCAAAACCGGGACAGGGGGCAGCGCAGATACGCAGTATTTT. This codes for CASSKTGTGGSADTQYF. Full variable domain (missing parts from reference TRBV5-8 and TRBJ2-3): EAGVTQSPTHLIKTRGQQATLRCSPISGHTSVYWYQQALGLGLQFLLWYDEGEERNRGNFPPRFSGRQFPNYSSELNVNALELEDSALYLCASSKTGTGGSADTQYFGPGTRLTVL.